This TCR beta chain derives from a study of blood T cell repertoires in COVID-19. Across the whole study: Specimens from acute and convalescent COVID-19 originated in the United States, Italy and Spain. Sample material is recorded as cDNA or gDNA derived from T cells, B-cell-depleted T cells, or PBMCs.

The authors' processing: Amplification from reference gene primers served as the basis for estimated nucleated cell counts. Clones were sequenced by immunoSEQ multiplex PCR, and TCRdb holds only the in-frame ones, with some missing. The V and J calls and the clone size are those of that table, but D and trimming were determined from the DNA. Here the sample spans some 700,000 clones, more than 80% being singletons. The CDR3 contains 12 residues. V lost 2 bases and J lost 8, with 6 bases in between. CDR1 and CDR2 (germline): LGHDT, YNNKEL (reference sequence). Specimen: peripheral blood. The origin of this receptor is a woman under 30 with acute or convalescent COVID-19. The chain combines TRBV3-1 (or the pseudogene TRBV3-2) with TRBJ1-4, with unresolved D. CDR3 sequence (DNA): TGTGCCAGCAGCCAAACACACGAAAAACTGTTTTTT. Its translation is CASSQTHEKLFF.